This T cell receptor beta chain was recovered during a study of OX40 agonist ivuxolimab in advanced cancers. This clone has just one count. Assay used: immunoSEQ multiplex PCR; TCRdb lists only in-frame clones, some missing. The sample yields roughly 25,000 clones, roughly three quarters seen once. Germline CDR1 reads SGHVS; CDR2 reads FNYEAQ. V shed 5 bases and J shed 0 bases, with 21 bases lying between them. This CDR3 is 18 amino acids long. This chain uses TRBV7-6 with TRBJ2-3; D might be TRBD1 or TRBD2, each matching 7 bases. This receptor was taken from an adult with an advanced solid tumor such as melanoma, head and neck, liver or kidney cancer. The starting material was CD4+ or CD8+ T cells sorted from blood, obtained in a trial of the OX40 agonist ivuxolimab. The CDR3 sequence is CASSIWGRGQGSTDTQYF. CDR3 coding DNA: TGTGCCAGCAGCATCTGGGGGAGGGGGCAAGGAAGCACAGATACGCAGTATTTT.